This T cell receptor (beta chain) emerged from a study of blood T cell repertoires in COVID-19 (dated by TCRdb to about 2020). General notes on the study: The collaborator samples originated in the United States, Italy and Spain and spanned the acute and convalescent phases of COVID-19. The prospective study material was composed of cDNA or gDNA derived from T cells, B-cell-depleted T cells, or PBMCs. Deeply sampled blood TCRbeta repertoires from subjects exposed to, actively infected with, or recovered from COVID-19 were included in the dataset. A freely available public database, intended as a resource for researchers studying the immune response to SARS-CoV-2, is where the repertoires were released. Samples came from the ongoing ImmuneRACE study (first 160 participants) plus 1,254 subjects from 6 global collaborators. The sample metadata nearly always contained a de-identified subject ID, COVID-19 status, age in years and sex. Where available, HLA class I and class II types were taken from metadata supplied by the sample provider and were not determined by assay-based typing.

V drops 4 bases and J drops 8 bases, leaving 14 bases in between. As encoded in the germline V gene, CDR1 is MGHDK while CDR2 is SYGVNS. Reading from cysteine to phenylalanine, the CDR3 counts 13 amino acids. The sequence is cut down to CDR3 DNA, 39 bases in frame from base 1. General conclusions and limits of the study: Clinical and demographic metadata were provided uncurated, with the amount varying by source and participant.

Whole blood was collected in K2EDTA tubes by collaborating institutions according to the institutions' own protocols. Collaborator samples were shipped for TCRbeta analysis as frozen whole blood, isolated PBMCs, or DNA extracted from either sample type. The immunoSEQ Assay, a bias-controlled multiplex PCR, was used to amplify TCRbeta CDR3 regions from genomic DNA. The study's processing was this. The number of nucleated cells in each sample was estimated from the amplification of reference gene primers within the assay. To quantify the absolute abundance of each unique TCRbeta CDR3 rearrangement, sequence reads were collapsed and filtered. For each sample, productive Simpson clonality was calculated as the square root of Simpson's diversity index across productive rearrangements. This immuneACCESS table, as held by TCRdb, lists in-frame sequences with V and J called but not all clones. Of the missing ones, under half trace to an unresolved V gene in checked studies; the others have no known cause. V and J calls and clone size are those listed in that table; D and trimming were worked out from the DNA. This sample holds under 200,000 clones; about 87% were observed only once. The ten largest clones take up roughly 24% of the sample.

Concerning this clone itself: Its antigen is still unknown. No much larger clone is present one base from it, and per-base qualities are unavailable.

Sample: peripheral blood. This chain joins TRBV25-1 to TRBJ1-1; the D region possibly corresponds to TRBD1 (5 bases align). This clonotype was obtained from a man between 60 and 75 years old with acute or convalescent COVID-19. This receptor has the CDR3 CASSGDTYREAFF. The bases read TGTGCCAGCAGTGGAGACACCTACAGGGAAGCTTTCTTT.